This T cell receptor (beta chain) emerged from a study of T cell changes during pregnancy in multiple sclerosis. The V end lost 5 bases, the J end lost 7 bases, and 25 bases lay between the germline ends. Germline values: CDR1 SGDLS, CDR2 YYNGEE. The CDR3 runs to 16 residues. Sequenced by immunoSEQ multiplex PCR; TCRdb stores in-frame clones only, minus some. This table holds over 70,000 clones, approximately 90% found once. This chain uses TRBV9 with TRBJ2-7; D possibly corresponds to TRBD2 (6 bases). The clonotype originates from a female donor in good health, enrolled as a control in a pregnancy study. The specimen comprised peripheral blood, sampled in the first trimester of pregnancy. DNA for the CDR3: TGTGCCAGCAGTGCCCTCGGAGCGGGCTCACCGGGGGAGCAGTACTTC. Amino acid sequence: CASSALGAGSPGEQYF.